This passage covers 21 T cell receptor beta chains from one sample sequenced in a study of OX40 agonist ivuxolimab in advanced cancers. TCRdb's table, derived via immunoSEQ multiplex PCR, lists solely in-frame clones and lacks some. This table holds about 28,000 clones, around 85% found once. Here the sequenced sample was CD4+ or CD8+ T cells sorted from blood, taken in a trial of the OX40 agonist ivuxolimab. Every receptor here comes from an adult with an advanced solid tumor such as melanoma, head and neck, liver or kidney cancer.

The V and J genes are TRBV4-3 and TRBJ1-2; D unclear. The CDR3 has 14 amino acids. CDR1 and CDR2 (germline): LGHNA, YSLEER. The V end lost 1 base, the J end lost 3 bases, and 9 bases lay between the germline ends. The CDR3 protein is CASSQGVGDYGYTF. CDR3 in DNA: TGCGCCAGCAGCCAAGGAGTCGGGGACTATGGCTACACCTTC.

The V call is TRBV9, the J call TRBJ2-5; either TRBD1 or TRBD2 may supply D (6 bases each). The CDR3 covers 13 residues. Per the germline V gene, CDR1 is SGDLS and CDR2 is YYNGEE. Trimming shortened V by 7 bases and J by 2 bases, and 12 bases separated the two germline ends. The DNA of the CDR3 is TGTGCCAGCGGAGGGGGTGGACAAGAGACCCAGTACTTC. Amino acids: CASGGGGQETQYF.

CDR3 residues: CASSVVGNTGELFF. Written as DNA, the CDR3 is TGTGCCAGCAGCGTAGTCGGGAACACCGGGGAGCTGTTTTTT. V is TRBV9 and J is TRBJ2-2; D is unresolved. Germline lookup yields CDR1 SGDLS and CDR2 YYNGEE. Trimming removed 0 bases from V and 1 base from J, with 4 bases in between. CDR3 length: 14 amino acids.

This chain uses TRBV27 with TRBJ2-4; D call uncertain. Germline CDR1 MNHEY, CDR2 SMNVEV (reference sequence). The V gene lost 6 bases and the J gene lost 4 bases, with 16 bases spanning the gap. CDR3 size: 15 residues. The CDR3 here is CASRSYRIEKNIQYF. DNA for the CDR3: TGTGCCAGCAGATCCTATAGGATCGAGAAAAACATTCAGTACTTC.

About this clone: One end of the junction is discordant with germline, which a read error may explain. CDR3 loop: CASSAGQGAEELFF. In DNA, the CDR3 is TGTGCTAGCAGCGCGGGACAGGGGGCCGAGGAGCTGTTTTTT. The chain is built from TRBV7-7 and TRBJ2-2; 12 bases are shared with TRBD1. CDR1 SSHAT and CDR2 FNYEAQ come from the germline V gene (reference sequence). There are 14 residues in the CDR3.

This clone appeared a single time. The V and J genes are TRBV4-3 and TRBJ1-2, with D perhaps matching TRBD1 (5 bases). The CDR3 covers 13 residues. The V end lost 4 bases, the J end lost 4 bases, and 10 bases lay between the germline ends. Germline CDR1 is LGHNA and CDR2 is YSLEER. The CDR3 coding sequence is TGCGCCAGCAGCCCGGGGCGGTCCTATGGCTACACCTTC. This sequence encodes CASSPGRSYGYTF.

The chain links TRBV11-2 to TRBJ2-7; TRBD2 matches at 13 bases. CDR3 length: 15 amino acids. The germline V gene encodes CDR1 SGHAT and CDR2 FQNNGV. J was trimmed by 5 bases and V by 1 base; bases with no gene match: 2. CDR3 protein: CASSLGLAGGDEQYF. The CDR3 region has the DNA TGTGCCAGCAGCTTAGGACTAGCGGGGGGCGACGAGCAGTACTTC.

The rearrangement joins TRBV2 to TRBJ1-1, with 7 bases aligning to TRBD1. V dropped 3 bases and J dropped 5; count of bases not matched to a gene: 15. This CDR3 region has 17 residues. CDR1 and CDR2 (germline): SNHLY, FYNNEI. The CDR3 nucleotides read TGTGCCAGCAGTGATTACCGCAGGACAGGAGGAAGGACTGAAGCTTTCTTT. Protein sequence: CASSDYRRTGGRTEAFF.

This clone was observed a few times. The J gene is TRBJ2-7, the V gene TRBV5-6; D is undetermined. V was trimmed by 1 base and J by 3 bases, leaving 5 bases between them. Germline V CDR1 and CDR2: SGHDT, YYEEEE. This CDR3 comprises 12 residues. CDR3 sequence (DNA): TGTGCCAGCAGCTTGAAGAGCTACGAGCAGTACTTC. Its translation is CASSLKSYEQYF.

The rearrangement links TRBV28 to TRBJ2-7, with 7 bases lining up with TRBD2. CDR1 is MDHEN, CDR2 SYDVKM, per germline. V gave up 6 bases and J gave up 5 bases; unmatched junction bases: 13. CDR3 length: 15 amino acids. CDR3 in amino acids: CASSPELALTHEQYF. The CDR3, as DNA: TGTGCCAGCAGCCCCGAACTAGCGCTTACCCACGAGCAGTACTTC.

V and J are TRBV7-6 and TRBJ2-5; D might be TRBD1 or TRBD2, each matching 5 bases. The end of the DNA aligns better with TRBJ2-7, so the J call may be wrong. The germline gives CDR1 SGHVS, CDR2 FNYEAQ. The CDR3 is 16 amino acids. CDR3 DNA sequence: TGTGCCAGCAGTCAACCGACCGGGACCCTTGCCTACGAGCAGTACTTC. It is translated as CASSQPTGTLAYEQYF.

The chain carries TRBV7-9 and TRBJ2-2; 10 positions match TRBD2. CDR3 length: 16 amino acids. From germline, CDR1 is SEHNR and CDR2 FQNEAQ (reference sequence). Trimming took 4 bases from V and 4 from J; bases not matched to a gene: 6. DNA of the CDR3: TGTGCCAGCAGCTGGCTAGCGGGAGAGAGCACCGGGGAGCTGTTTTTT. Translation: CASSWLAGESTGELFF.

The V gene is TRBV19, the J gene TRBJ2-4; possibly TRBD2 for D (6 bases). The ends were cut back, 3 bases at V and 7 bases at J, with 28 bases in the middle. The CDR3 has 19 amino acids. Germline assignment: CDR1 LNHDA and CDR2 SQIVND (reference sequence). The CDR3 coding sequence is TGTGCCAGTAGTATTGAGCTAGCGCCCCGATTGGTTCTTACGAACATTCAGTACTTC. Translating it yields CASSIELAPRLVLTNIQYF.

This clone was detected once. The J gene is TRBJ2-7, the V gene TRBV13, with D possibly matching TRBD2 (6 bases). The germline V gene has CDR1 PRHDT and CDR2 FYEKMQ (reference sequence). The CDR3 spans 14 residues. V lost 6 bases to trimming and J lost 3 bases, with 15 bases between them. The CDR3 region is CASRRDEGSYEQYF. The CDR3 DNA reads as TGTGCCAGCAGGCGGGACGAGGGGAGCTACGAGCAGTACTTC.

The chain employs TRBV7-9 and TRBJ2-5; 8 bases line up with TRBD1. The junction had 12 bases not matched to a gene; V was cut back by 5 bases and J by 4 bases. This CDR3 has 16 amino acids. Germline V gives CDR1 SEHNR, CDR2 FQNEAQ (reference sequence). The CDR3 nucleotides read TGTGCCAGCAGCATTTCCCGGGACAGGTTGCGAGAGACCCAGTACTTC. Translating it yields CASSISRDRLRETQYF.

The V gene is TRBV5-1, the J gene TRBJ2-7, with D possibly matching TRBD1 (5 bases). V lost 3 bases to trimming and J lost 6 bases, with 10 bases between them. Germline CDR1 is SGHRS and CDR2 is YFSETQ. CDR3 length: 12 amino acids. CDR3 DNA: TGCGCCAGCAGCTCGGTAGGGGTCGAGCAGTACTTC. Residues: CASSSVGVEQYF.

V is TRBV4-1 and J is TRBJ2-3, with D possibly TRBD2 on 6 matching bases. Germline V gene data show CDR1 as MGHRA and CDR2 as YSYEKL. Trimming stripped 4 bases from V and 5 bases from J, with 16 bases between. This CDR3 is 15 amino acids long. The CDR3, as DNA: TGCGCCAGCAGCCTAACGAACCTAGCGCGAGATACGCAGTATTTT. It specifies CASSLTNLARDTQYF.

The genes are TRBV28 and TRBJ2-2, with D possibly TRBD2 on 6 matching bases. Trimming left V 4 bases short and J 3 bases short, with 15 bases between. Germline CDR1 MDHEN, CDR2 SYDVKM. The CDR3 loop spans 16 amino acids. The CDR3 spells CASSSGVTGYTGELFF. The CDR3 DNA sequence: TGTGCCAGCAGTTCGGGGGTGACGGGATACACCGGGGAGCTGTTTTTT.

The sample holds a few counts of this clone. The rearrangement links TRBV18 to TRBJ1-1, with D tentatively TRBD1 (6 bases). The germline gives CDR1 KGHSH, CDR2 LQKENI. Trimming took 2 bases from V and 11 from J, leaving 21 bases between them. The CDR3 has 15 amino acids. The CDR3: CASSPTWEDSIVAFF. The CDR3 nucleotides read TGTGCCAGCTCACCAACGTGGGAGGACAGCATCGTGGCTTTCTTT.

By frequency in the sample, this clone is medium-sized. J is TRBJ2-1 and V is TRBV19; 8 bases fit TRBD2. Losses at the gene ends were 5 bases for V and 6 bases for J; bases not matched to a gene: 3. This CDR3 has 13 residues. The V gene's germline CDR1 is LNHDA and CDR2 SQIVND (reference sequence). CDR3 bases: TGTGCCAGTAGTTGGGGGACTAGCAATGAGCAGTTCTTC. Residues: CASSWGTSNEQFF.

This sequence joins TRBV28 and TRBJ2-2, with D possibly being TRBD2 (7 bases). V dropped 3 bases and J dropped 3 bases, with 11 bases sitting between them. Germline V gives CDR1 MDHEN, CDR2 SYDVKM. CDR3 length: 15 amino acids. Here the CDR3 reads CASSLGGRDTGELFF. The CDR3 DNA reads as TGTGCCAGCAGTTTGGGGGGGCGCGACACCGGGGAGCTGTTTTTT.